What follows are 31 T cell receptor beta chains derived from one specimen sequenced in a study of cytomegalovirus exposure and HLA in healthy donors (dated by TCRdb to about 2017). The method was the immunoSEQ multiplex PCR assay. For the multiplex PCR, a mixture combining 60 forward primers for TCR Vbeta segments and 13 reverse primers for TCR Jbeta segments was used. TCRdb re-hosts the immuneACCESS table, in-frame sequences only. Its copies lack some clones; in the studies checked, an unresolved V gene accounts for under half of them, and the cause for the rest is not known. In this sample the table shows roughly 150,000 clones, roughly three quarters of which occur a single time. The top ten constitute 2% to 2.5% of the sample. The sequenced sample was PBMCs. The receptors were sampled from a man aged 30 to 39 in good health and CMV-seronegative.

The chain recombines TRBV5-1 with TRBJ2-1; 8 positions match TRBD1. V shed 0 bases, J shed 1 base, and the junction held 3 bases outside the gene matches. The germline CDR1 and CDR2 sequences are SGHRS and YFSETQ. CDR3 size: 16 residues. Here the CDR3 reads CASSLGTGLSYNEQFF. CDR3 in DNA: TGCGCCAGCAGCTTGGGGACAGGGCTATCCTACAATGAGCAGTTCTTC.

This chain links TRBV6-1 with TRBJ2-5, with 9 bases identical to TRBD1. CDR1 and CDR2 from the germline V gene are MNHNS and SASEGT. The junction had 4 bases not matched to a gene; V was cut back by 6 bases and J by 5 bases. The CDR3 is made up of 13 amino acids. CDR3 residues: CASRTGGSETQYF. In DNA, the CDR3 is TGTGCCAGCAGGACAGGGGGGTCGGAGACCCAGTACTTC.

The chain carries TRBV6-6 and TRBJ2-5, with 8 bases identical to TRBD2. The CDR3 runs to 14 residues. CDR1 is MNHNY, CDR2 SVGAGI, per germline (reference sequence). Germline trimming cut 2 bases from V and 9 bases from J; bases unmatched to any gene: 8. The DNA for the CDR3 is TGTGCCAGCAGTTACGGGACTAGGAGTGGGGCCCAGTACTTC. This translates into CASSYGTRSGAQYF.

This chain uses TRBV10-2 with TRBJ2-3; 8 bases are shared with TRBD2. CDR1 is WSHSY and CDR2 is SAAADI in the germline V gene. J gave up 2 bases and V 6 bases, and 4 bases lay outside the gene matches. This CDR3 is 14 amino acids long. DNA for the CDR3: TGCGCCAGCAGGGGACTAGAAACCACAGATACGCAGTATTTT. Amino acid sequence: CASRGLETTDTQYF.

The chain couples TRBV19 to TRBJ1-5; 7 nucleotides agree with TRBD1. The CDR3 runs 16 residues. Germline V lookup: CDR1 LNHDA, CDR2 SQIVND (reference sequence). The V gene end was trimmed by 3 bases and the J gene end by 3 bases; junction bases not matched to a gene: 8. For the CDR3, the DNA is TGTGCCAGTAGTATCCGACACGGGACAGTCAATCAGCCCCAGCATTTT. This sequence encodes CASSIRHGTVNQPQHF.

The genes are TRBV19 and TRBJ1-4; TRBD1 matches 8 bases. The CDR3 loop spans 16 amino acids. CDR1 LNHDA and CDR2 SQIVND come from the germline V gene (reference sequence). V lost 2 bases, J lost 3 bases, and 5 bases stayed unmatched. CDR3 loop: CASSILGQGPNEKLFF. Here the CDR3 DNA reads TGTGCCAGTAGTATACTTGGACAGGGACCTAATGAAAAACTGTTTTTT.

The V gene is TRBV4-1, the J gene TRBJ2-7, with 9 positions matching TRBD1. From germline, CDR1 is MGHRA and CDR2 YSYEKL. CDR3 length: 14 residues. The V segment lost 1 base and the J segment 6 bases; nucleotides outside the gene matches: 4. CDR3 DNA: TGCGCCAGCAGCCAAGGGACAGGGGAGGCCGAGCAGTACTTC. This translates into CASSQGTGEAEQYF.

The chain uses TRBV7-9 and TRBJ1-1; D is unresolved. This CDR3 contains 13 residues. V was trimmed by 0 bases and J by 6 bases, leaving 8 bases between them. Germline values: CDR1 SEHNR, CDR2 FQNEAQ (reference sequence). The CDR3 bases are TGTGCCAGCAGCTTAGCAGCAGGCGCTGAAGCTTTCTTT. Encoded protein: CASSLAAGAEAFF.

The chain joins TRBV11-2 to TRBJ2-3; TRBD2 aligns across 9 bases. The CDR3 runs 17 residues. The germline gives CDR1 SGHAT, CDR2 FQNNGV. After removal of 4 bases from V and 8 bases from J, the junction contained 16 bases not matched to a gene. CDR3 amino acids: CASSSWEGGRALGTQYF. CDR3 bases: TGTGCCAGCAGCTCCTGGGAGGGCGGGAGGGCCTTAGGTACGCAGTATTTT. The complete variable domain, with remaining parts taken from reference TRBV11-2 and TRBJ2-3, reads EAGVAQSPRYKIIEKRQSVAFWCNPISGHATLYWYQQILGQGPKLLIQFQNNGVVDDSQLPKDRFSAERLKGVDSTLKIQPAKLEDSAVYLCASSSWEGGRALGTQYFGPGTRLTVL.

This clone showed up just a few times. The DNA of the CDR3 is TGTGCCAGCGGTTTCTCAGGGGGCGAGCAGTACTTC. Amino acid sequence: CASGFSGGEQYF. The rearrangement links TRBV6-1 to TRBJ2-7, with 7 bases fitting TRBD1. The CDR3 contains 12 residues. V shed 8 bases and J 6 bases; nucleotides not matched to a gene: 7. CDR1 and CDR2 from the germline V gene are MNHNS and SASEGT.

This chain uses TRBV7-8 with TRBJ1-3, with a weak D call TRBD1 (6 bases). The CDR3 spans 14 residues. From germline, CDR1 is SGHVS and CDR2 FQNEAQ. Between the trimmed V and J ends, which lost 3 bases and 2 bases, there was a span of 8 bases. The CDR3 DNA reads TGTGCCAGCAGCTTTCAGGGGACTGGAAACACCATATATTTT. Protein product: CASSFQGTGNTIYF.

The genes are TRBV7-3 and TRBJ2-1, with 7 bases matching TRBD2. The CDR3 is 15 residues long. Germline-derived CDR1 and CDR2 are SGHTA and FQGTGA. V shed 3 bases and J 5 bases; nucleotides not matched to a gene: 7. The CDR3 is CASSLDWREHNEQFF. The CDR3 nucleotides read TGTGCCAGCAGCTTGGACTGGCGGGAGCACAATGAGCAGTTCTTC.

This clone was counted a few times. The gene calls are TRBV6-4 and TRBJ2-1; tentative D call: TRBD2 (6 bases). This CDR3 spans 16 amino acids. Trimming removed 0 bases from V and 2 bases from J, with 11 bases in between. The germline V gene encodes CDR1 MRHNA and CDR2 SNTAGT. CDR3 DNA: TGTGCCAGCAGTGACTCATCGGGAGCCCCCTACAATGAGCAGTTCTTC. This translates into CASSDSSGAPYNEQFF.

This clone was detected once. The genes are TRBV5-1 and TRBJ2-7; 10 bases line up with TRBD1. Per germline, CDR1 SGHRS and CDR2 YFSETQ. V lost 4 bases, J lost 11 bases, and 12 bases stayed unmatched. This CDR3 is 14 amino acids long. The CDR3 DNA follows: TGCGCCAGCAGCACCCCCGAGGCCGGGACAGGGGAGTACTTC. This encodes CASSTPEAGTGEYF.

DNA of the CDR3: TGTGCCAGCAGACAAGACCCCGACTTCTACAATGAGCAGTTCTTC. Protein product: CASRQDPDFYNEQFF. This chain joins TRBV28 and TRBJ2-1; no reliable D call. V lost 6 bases to trimming and J lost 3 bases, with 15 bases between them. CDR3 length equals 15 residues. Germline loops: CDR1 MDHEN, CDR2 SYDVKM.

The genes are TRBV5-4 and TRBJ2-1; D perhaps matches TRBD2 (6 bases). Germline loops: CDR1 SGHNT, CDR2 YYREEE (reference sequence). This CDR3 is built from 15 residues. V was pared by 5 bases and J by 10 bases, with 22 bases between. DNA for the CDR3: TGTGCCAGCAGTACCCGACTAGATCCCCTCCCGGAGCAGTTCTTC. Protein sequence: CASSTRLDPLPEQFF.

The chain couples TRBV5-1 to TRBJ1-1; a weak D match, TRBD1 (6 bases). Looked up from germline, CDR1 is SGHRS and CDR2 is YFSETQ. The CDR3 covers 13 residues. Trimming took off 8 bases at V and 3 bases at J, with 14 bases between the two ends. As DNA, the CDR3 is TGCGCCAGTAAAGATTCAGGGGACACTGAAGCTTTCTTT. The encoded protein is CASKDSGDTEAFF.

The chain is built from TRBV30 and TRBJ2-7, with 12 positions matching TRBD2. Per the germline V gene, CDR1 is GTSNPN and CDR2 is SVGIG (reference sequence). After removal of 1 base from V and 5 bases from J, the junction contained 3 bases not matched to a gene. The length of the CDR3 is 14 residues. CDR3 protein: CAWSGLAGVDEQYF. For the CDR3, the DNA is TGTGCCTGGAGTGGACTAGCGGGGGTCGACGAGCAGTACTTC.

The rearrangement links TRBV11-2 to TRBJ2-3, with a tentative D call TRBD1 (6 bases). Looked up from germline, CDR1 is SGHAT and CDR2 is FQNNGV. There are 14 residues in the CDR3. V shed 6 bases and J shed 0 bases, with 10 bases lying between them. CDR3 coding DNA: TGTGCCAGCAGATGGACAGCTAGCACAGATACGCAGTATTTT. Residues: CASRWTASTDTQYF.

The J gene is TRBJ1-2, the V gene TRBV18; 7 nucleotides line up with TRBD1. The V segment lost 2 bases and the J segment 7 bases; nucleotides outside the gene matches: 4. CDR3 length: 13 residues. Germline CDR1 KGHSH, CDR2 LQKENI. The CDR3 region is CASSPDRAFGYTF. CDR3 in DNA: TGTGCCAGCTCACCAGACAGGGCGTTTGGCTACACCTTC.

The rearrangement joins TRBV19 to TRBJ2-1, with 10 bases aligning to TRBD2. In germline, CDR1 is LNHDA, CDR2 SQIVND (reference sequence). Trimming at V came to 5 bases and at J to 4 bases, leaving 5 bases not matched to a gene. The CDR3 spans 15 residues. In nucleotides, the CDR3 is TGTGCCAGTAGTGCAGCGGGAGGGAGTTACAATGAGCAGTTCTTC. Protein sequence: CASSAAGGSYNEQFF.

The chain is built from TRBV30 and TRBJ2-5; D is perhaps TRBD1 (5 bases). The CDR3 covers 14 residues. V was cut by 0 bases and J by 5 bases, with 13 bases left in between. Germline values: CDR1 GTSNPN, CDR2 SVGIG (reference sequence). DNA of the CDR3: TGTGCCTGGAGTGTTCTATCAGGGATGGAGACCCAGTACTTC. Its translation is CAWSVLSGMETQYF.

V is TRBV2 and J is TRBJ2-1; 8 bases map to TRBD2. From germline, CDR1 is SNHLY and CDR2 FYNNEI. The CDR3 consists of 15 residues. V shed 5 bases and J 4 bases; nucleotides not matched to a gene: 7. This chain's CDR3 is CASSKLAEGYNEQFF. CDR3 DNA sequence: TGTGCCAGCAGTAAACTAGCGGAGGGGTACAATGAGCAGTTCTTC.

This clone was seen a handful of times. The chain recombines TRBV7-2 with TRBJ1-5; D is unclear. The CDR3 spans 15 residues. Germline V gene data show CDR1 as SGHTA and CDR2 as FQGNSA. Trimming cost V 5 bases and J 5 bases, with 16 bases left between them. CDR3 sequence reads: CASSPLFWRYQPQHF. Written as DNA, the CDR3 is TGTGCCAGCAGCCCCCTTTTCTGGAGGTATCAGCCCCAGCATTTT.

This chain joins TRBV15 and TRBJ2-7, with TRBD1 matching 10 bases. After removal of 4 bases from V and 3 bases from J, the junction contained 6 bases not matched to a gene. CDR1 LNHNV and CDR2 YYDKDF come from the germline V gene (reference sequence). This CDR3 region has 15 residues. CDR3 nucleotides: TGTGCCACCAGCAAGGGACAGGGGATCGGCTACGAGCAGTACTTC. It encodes CATSKGQGIGYEQYF.

This chain's CDR3 is CASSQDIQKLFF. The CDR3 DNA reads TGCGCCAGCAGCCAAGATATTCAAAAACTGTTTTTT. The chain uses TRBV4-1 and TRBJ1-4, with unresolved D. With 0 bases removed from V and 9 bases from J, the gap between germline ends came to 5 bases. This CDR3 is built from 12 residues. Germline V gene data show CDR1 as MGHRA and CDR2 as YSYEKL.

The CDR3 DNA reads TGCGCCAGCAGCGGACAGGGGGCGCGAGGAGAAAAACTGTTTTTT. As protein: CASSGQGARGEKLFF. This rearrangement joins TRBV10-2 to TRBJ1-4; 11 positions match TRBD1. The CDR3 totals 15 residues. J gave up 8 bases and V 6 bases, and 8 bases lay outside the gene matches. Germline V gene data show CDR1 as WSHSY and CDR2 as SAAADI.

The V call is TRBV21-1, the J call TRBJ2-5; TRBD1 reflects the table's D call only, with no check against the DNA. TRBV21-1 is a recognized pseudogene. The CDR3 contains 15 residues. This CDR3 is CASSSRDKGTETQYF. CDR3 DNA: TGTGCCAGCAGCAGCAGGGACAAGGGGACGGAGACCCAGTACTTC.

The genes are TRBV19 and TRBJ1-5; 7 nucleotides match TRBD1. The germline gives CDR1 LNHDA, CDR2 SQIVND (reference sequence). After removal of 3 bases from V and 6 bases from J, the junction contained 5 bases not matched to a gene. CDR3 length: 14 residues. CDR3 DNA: TGTGCCAGTAGTATTGGAGGGGGCGGTCAGCCCCAGCATTTT. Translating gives CASSIGGGGQPQHF.

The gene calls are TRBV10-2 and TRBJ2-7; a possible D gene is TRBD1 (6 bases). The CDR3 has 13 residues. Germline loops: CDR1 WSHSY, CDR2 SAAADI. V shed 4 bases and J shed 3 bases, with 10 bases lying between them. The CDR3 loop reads CASSVLGHYEQYF. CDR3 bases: TGCGCCAGCAGTGTTTTGGGACACTACGAGCAGTACTTC.

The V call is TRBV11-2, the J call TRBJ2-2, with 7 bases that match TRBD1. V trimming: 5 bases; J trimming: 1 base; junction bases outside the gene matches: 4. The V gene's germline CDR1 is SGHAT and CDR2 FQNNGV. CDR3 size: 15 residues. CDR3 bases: TGTGCCAGCAGCCACGGGACAGAGAACACCGGGGAGCTGTTTTTT. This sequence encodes CASSHGTENTGELFF.